This T cell receptor (beta chain) is drawn from a study of blood T cells in healthy people across ages. Study observations and caveats: There was no known CMV status for donors, so expanded clonotype changes were possibly confounded. Strong correlation was found linking TCR beta diversity to naive T cell percentage.

For this clonotype: Its specificity is not known.

Donors ranged from about 6 to 90 years old and were healthy Caucasians in Russia. CDR3 length equals 15 residues. Germline assignment: CDR1 DFQATT and CDR2 SNEGSKA (reference sequence). Sample-barcoded 5' priming and a J-beta primer mix drove a second PCR of about 6 to 11 cycles. TCRdb called the 5' RACE reads again in MiXCR, with one record for every CDR3 protein. The sample contains 1.5 million to 2 million distinct CDR3 sequences, around 50% of which appear only once. This TCR derives from a woman aged 40 to 50 in good health. Sample: blood. This chain links TRBV20-1 with TRBJ2-5, with D perhaps TRBD1 (5 bases). The better agreement between TRBJ2-7 and the DNA end casts doubt on the J call. CDR3 sequence: CSARDVGRAVGEQYF. In DNA form, the CDR3 reads TGCAGTGCTAGAGATGTCGGCAGGGCAGTCGGCGAGCAGTACTTC.